In its sample, the clone carrying this T cell receptor beta chain was seen a few times. The source of the sample is a study of blood T cell repertoires in COVID-19. Across the study: The United States, Italy and Spain provided the acute and convalescent COVID-19 samples. T cells, B-cell-depleted T cells, or PBMCs supplied cDNA or gDNA.

In the authors' workflow: Estimation of nucleated cell counts was performed using reference gene primer amplification. Generated by immunoSEQ multiplex PCR, the TCRdb table keeps only in-frame clones and is missing some. V and J calls and clone size follow that table, whereas D and trimming were derived from the DNA. The data hold over 200,000 clones, with approximately 87% observed a single time. The germline V gene has CDR1 LGHDT and CDR2 YNNKEL (reference sequence). V was trimmed by 4 bases and J by 0 bases, leaving 3 bases between them. The CDR3 runs 12 residues. Sequencing was performed on peripheral blood. The chain carries TRBV3-1 (or the pseudogene TRBV3-2) and TRBJ1-1; D is ambiguous. The receptor was isolated from a man between 60 and 75 years old who had recovered from COVID-19. CDR3 in amino acids: CASSLMNTEAFF. CDR3 coding DNA: TGTGCCAGCAGCCTTATGAACACTGAAGCTTTCTTT.